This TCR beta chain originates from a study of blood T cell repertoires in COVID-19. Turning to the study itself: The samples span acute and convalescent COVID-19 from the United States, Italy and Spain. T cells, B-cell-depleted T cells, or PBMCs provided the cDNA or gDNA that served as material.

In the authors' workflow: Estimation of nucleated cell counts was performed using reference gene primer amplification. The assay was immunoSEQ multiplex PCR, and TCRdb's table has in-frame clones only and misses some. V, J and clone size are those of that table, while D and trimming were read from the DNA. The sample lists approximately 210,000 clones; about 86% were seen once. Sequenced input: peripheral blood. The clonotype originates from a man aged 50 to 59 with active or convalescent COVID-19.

The CDR3: CASSQGETGGWTEQYF. The CDR3 DNA sequence: TGTGCCAGCAGCCAAGGGGAAACGGGGGGCTGGACCGAGCAGTACTTC. The rearrangement uses TRBV4-2 and TRBJ2-7, with D possibly being TRBD2 (7 bases). Germline CDR1 is LGHNA and CDR2 is YNFKEQ. This CDR3 spans 16 amino acids. Trimming left V 1 base short and J 6 bases short, with 19 bases between.